This TCR beta chain was retrieved from a study of shared clonotypes between healthy human individuals. In its sample, this clone was seen a few times. Sequencing was performed with immunoSEQ multiplex PCR; in TCRdb, only in-frame clones are kept and a portion is missing. The sample shows around 500,000 clones, 75% to 85% of them seen only once. The CDR3 extends over 14 amino acids. V was clipped by 1 base and J by 0 bases, with 8 bases between them. In germline, CDR1 is SQVTM, CDR2 ANQGSEA. Sample: PBMCs. The receptor's source is a woman aged 40 to 49 in good health. Some clones in this sample may be carry-over from other donors' samples. The genes are TRBV29-1 and TRBJ2-3; weak D call: TRBD2 (5 bases). The CDR3 region has the DNA TGCAGCGTTGAAGGGGAGACTAGCACAGATACGCAGTATTTT. It is translated as CSVEGETSTDTQYF.